This is a list of T cell receptor beta chains from one sample in a study of blood T cell repertoires in COVID-19. Only in-frame clones appear in the TCRdb table, and some are missing; sequencing was by immunoSEQ multiplex PCR. This sample has roughly 200,000 clones, with approximately 78% found just once. Specimen: peripheral blood. The origin of the receptors is a woman of 80 years or more with COVID-19, enrolled during active disease. CDR3s leave out the opening cysteine and the closing phenylalanine or tryptophan. Each record gives: V gene, D gene, CDR3 protein. The D gene is left open where the match is weak.

TRBV30,TRBD1,AWRQGAGKNIQY
TRBV6-5,.,ASNGWVVDTQY
TRBV9,.,ASSSRLSPEDTQY
TRBV6-6,TRBD2,ASSYGTTGYEQY
TRBV21-1,.,ASSKAAGHGYT
TRBV28,.,ATESLEKLF
TRBV28,.,ASRKGGSNYGYT
TRBV18,.,ASSPGLEIQY
TRBV7-6,.,ASSSTGNFNSPLH
TRBV7-9,.,ASSLAVQGINTIY
TRBV3-1/TRBV3-2,.,ASSQGWRGKEKLF
TRBV7-2,TRBD2,ASSSTSGGAGTQY
TRBV5-6,.,ASSLGRGNTGELF
TRBV30,.,AWSQGGSNQPQH
TRBV6-5,.,ASSPGGKNTEAF
TRBV5-1,.,ASSSALQGNTEAF
TRBV28,.,ASSLSGQENTGELF
TRBV5-4,.,ASSPNTLSTGELF
TRBV4-2,TRBD2,ASSQPGGNNEQF
TRBV5-1,.,ASSYRDTRAGELF
TRBV9,TRBD1,ASSPRTGVTGELF
TRBV19,.,ASREQGTYSNQPQH
TRBV6-4,.,ASSANEAAEAF
TRBV11-3,TRBD2,ASSRRTSAGHNEQF
TRBV3-1/TRBV3-2,.,ASSHFRDTENIQY
TRBV5-1,.,ASSRETSGANVLT
TRBV11-2,.,ASSFERTLSGNTIY
TRBV7-2,.,ASSLDPRINSPLH
TRBV9,.,ASSVLASPNTGELF
TRBV7-9,TRBD1,ASSVQGDNSPLH
TRBV7-8,.,ASSLGASTEAF
TRBV5-4,TRBD2,ASSRTSGRPGTDTQY
TRBV5-4,.,ASSFPRPNTGELF
TRBV2,TRBD1,ASSRDRGDQPQH
TRBV7-9,.,ASSLVGGSSTEAF
TRBV7-3,.,ASSSRRGNEQF
TRBV15,.,ATSSFLDKNTEAF
TRBV18,TRBD1,ASSPTGNHEAF
TRBV3-1/TRBV3-2,TRBD2,ASTLAGPYNEQF
TRBV18,.,ASSPGHQDQPQH
TRBV20-1,.,SASGFNEQF
TRBV18,.,ASSPWGNYEQY
TRBV23-1,TRBD2,ASSGLLAGGYNEQF
TRBV4-1,TRBD1,ASSQEGQGSNQPQH
TRBV24-1,.,ATSRGLPPRELF
TRBV5-1,TRBD2,ASSLVVAGNEQF
TRBV7-2,.,ASSPRDTLSGANVLT
TRBV3-1/TRBV3-2,.,ASSQLGGHTGELF
TRBV29-1,.,SARTVPDKNIQY
TRBV19,TRBD2,ASSVLAGRYEQF
TRBV6-5,TRBD1,ASRPGQGSYEQY
TRBV27,.,ASSLRTASNTEAF
TRBV6-2/TRBV6-3,.,ASSYRGATNTEAF